The entry below describes one T cell receptor beta chain. Its cognate antigen has yet to be identified. Within one base of it there is no much larger clone, and no base qualities were kept. These data are taken from a study of blood T cell repertoires in COVID-19 (dated by TCRdb to 2018 to 2020). Describing the broader study: The collaborator samples originated in the United States, Italy and Spain and spanned the acute and convalescent phases of COVID-19. The prospective study material was composed of cDNA or gDNA derived from T cells, B-cell-depleted T cells, or PBMCs. Subjects who had been exposed to COVID-19, were actively infected with it, or had recovered from it provided the deeply sampled blood TCRbeta repertoires that made up the dataset. The repertoires were released in a freely available public database meant as a resource for research on the immune response to SARS-CoV-2. Samples were obtained from the ongoing ImmuneRACE study (first 160 participants) and from over 1,000 subjects provided by 6 global collaborators. A de-identified subject ID, COVID-19 status, age in years and sex were almost always included in the sample metadata. Where available, HLA class I and class II types were taken from metadata supplied by the sample provider and were not determined by assay-based typing.

What the work shows at the level of the full study, not this receptor alone: The amount of clinical and demographic metadata varied by source and participant and was provided uncurated.

Whole blood was collected in K2EDTA tubes by collaborating institutions according to the institutions' own protocols. Collaborator samples were shipped for TCRbeta analysis as frozen whole blood, isolated PBMCs, or DNA extracted from either sample type. Between the V and J ends, shortened by 4 bases and 5 bases respectively, the junction contains 9 bases. Including cysteine and phenylalanine, the CDR3 has 11 amino acids. CDR3 DNA is the only sequence kept; it has 33 bases, read in frame from the first base. CDR1 and CDR2 (DFQATT, SNEGSKA) derive from the germline V gene (reference sequence). The immunoSEQ Assay, a bias-controlled multiplex PCR, was used to amplify TCRbeta CDR3 regions from genomic DNA. The original methods were these. The number of nucleated cells in each sample was estimated from the amplification of reference gene primers within the assay. Sequence reads were collapsed and filtered to measure the absolute abundance of every unique TCRbeta CDR3 rearrangement. Productive Simpson clonality was computed per sample as the square root of Simpson's diversity index over productive rearrangements. Not all clones reach the TCRdb copy of this immuneACCESS table, which keeps in-frame sequences only. Checked studies attribute under half of the gap to unresolved V genes and leave the rest unexplained. The DNA was the basis for D and trimming; V, J and clone size are from that table. The sample table records roughly 80,000 clones; over 80% of these occur just once. Approximately 8.8% of the sample is held by the ten biggest clonotypes.

The rearranged chain carries TRBV20-1 and TRBJ2-7; TRBD1 is perhaps the D gene, given 6 matching bases. This receptor was obtained from a human donor in a cohort sampled during active COVID-19. Sequenced sample: peripheral blood. The bases are TGCAGTGCTACAGGGGACCACGAGCAGTACTTC. It encodes CSATGDHEQYF.